Relative to its sample, the clone carrying this T cell receptor beta chain is medium-sized. Its antigen is unidentified. Time point indicated: sample taken at primary tumor resection. There were 72 donors, all of them untreated patients with early-stage non-small cell lung cancer. The authors sequenced whole RNA from tumor, nontumor lung or frozen PBMC without sorting. V lost 7 bases and J lost 6, with 13 bases in between. This CDR3 contains 12 residues. Germline-derived CDR1 and CDR2 are MNHEY and SVGEGT. This sample was taken from a study of spatial heterogeneity in lung cancer. Study-wide background: Each distinct TCR and UMI combination averaged more than ten appearances in raw reads. Study-wide results and limits: In tumors, expanded intratumoral alpha and beta TCR counts tracked mutation counts.

TCRdb ran MiXCR on the 5' RACE reads and lists one entry per CDR3 protein. Among 6,900 or so distinct CDR3 sequences listed, about 12% were seen once. The material sequenced was lung tumor tissue, taken at surgery. The chain has TRBV6-2 or TRBV6-3 and TRBJ2-7; D unresolved. This sequence was found in a male donor with early-stage non-small cell lung cancer. The CDR3 bases are TGTGCCAGCAAAGACTTTGGGGTCGAGCAGTACTTC. Protein: CASKDFGVEQYF.